The present T cell receptor beta chain was sequenced within a study of blood T cells in healthy people across ages. The second PCR ran roughly 7 to 12 cycles with a sample-barcoded 5' primer and J-beta primers. MiXCR, applied by TCRdb to the 5' RACE reads, yields one record per CDR3 protein. In the table there are about 640,000 distinct CDR3 sequences, under 70% of which are singletons. Germline values: CDR1 SGHRS, CDR2 YFSETQ. J lost 8 bases, V lost 0 bases, and 4 bases had no gene match. This CDR3 spans 14 amino acids. This rearrangement joins TRBV5-1 to TRBJ1-4; 7 nucleotides line up with TRBD1. The sequenced sample was blood. The receptor's source is a man aged 60 to 69 in good health. CDR3 residues: CASSLGQGQEKLFF. CDR3 DNA sequence: TGCGCCAGCAGCTTGGGACAGGGACAAGAAAAACTGTTTTTT.